The present T cell receptor (beta chain) was sequenced within a study of CD8 T cells in Susac syndrome. TCR beta from blood CD8+ and CD4+ T cells was sequenced. The RNA, about 0.5 to 1 ug, was put through reverse transcription using random hexamers. Amplification of TCR beta CDR3 used immunoSEQ multiplex PCR across 54 Vbeta and 13 Jbeta. MiXCR was run by TCRdb on the immunoSEQ multiplex PCR reads, yielding one entry per CDR3 protein. The data contain fewer than 150,000 distinct CDR3 sequences, around 95% of them singletons. Details on this clonotype: No antigen is known for it. One end of the junction fails to match germline, which may point to a read error.

The CDR3 contains 14 residues. Study-wide results and caveats: The study recognized that its TCR sequencing and HLA analysis covered a relatively small number of individuals.

This clonotype originated in a human donor with Susac syndrome. The chain joins TRBV12-3 or TRBV12-4 to TRBJ2-7, with TRBD2 identical over 7 bases. Sequenced: CD8+ T cells from PBMCs. The CDR3 nucleotides are TGTGCCAGCAGTGTAGCGGGCCCCTCCTACGAGCAGTACTTC. Residues: CASSVAGPSYEQYF.